The text below deals with one T cell receptor beta chain. What it binds is unknown. Repertoires were generated with immunoSEQ multiplex PCR, while TCRdb's copy carries only in-frame clones and drops some. The sample lists under 90,000 clones; 85% to 90% were seen once. This record belongs to a study of graft-versus-host responses after intestinal transplantation. Overall study: All of the recipients had induction that used anti-thymocyte globulin, then tacrolimus and steroids for two to three years.

Regarding the study as a whole: GvH clones were identified in recipient marrow, with some first appearing in ileum or blood.

V trimming: 5 bases; J trimming: 5 bases; junction bases outside the gene matches: 13. Germline-derived CDR1 and CDR2 are SGHVS and FNYEAQ. This CDR3 region has 16 residues. Here the sequenced sample was unstimulated CD8+ T cells sorted from spleen or lymph node cells, taken before transplant. V is TRBV7-6 and J is TRBJ2-5; 8 bases align to TRBD2. The source is a human donor who was the organ donor for an intestinal transplant. CDR3 amino acids: CASSLHSAGEGETQYF. CDR3 DNA sequence: TGTGCCAGCAGCCTCCACTCAGCGGGGGAAGGGGAGACCCAGTACTTC.